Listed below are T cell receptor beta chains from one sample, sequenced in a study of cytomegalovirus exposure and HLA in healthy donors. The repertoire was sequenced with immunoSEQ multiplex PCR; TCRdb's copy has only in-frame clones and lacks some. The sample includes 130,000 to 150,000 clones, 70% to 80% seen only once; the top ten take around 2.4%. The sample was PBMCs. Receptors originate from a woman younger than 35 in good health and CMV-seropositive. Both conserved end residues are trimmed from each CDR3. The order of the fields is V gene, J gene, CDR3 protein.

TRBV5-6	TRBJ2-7	ASSHFVQDYYEQY
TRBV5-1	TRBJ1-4	ASSSGLGQGARKEKLF
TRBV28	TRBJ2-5	ASSLGGGGYQETQY
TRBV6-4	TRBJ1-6	ANSDSTQSPLH
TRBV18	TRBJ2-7	ASSPQEGANYEQY
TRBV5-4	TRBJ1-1	ASSPGTGLWRRNTEAF
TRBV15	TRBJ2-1	ATSRDSSPRGGEQF
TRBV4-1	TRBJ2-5	ASSPFFFGTGRKETQY
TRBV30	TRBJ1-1	AWSDLSTEAF
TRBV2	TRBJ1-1	ASSVATLNTEAF
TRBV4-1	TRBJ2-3	ASSPGDRGRDTQY
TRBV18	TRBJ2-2	ASSPRDIQAGELF
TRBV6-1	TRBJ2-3	ASSDRNTQY
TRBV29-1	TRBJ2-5	SVPPKLAGEETQY
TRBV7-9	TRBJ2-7	ASSPGGRYEQY
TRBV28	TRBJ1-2	ASSFAPGLSYT
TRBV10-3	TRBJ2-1	AIHPGQTYNEQF
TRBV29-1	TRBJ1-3	SVFSSGNTIY
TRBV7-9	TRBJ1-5	ASSHDRGDQPQH
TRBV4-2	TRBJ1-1	ASSQGATWEVNTEAF
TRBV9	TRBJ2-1	ASSSGASGGNEQF
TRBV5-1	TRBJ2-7	ASSSRTDSYEQY
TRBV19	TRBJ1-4	ASTPQGARSGEKLF
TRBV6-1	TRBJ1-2	ASSEGRLILDGYGYT
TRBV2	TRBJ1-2	ASSGAGGQGSFGYT
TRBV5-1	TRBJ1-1	ASSLGGNTEAF
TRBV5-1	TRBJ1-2	ASSLTASYGYT
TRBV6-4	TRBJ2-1	ASSETGDTYNEQF
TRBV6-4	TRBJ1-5	ATPLGQNRNQPQH
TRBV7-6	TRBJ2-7	ASSLAGGWDEQY
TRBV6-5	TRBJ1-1	ASSLDRVRTEAF
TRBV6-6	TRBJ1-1	ASRIQGTIPNTEAF
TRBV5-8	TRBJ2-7	ASSLGLAGSEQY
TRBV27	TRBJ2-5	ASSLSYGETQY
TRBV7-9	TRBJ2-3	ASSLYRAGGLTDTQY
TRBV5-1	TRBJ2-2	ASATGESTNTGELF
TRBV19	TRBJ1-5	ASRPTPTGGLWPQH
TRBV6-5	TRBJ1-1	ASSVGASSTEAF
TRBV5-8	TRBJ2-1	ASRLAGGSNEQF
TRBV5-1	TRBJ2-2	ASNHRVGELF
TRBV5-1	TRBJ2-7	ASSGAGTGSVEQY
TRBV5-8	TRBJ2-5	ASSLVAGAHQETQY
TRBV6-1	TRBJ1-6	ASSGLRGWESPLH
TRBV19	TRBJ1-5	ASSRMEGQVGNQPQH
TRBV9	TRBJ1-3	ASSPPWDRGRHTIY
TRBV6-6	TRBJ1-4	ASIRTGNANEKLF
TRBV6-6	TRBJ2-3	ASSSGLAGPDTQY
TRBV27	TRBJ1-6	ASSLPTGHNSPLH
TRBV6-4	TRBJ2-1	ASSDSRGDRGPYNEQF
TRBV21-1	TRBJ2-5	ASSPTPRETQY
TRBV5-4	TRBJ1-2	ASSLLLLMALPYGYT
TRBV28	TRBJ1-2	ASIPFVGGYGYT
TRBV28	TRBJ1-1	ASSSTVNTEAF
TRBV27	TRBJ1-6	ASSQTSGNNSPLH
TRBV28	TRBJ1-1	ASTPLERLNTEAF
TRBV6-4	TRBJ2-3	ASSDSIAGGNTQY